Listed below are T cell receptor beta chains from one sample, sequenced in a study of T cell responses to AZD1222 COVID-19 vaccine. Using immunoSEQ multiplex PCR, the repertoire was profiled, and TCRdb retains in-frame clones only, with some absent. Among 55,000 to 75,000 clones listed, approximately 80% were seen once. Sequences were derived from peripheral blood, sampled on day 0 of AZD1222 vaccination. The receptors here all came from an adult in good health. CDR3s include the opening cysteine and the closing phenylalanine or tryptophan. A D gene is named only where the DNA matches it firmly. Size values are once, few and many counts, or a class for expanded clones, and some rows have none.

clone_size	v_call	cdr3_length	j_call	d_call	cdr3_nt	cdr3_aa
NA	TRBV7-3	19	TRBJ1-4	NA	TGTGCCAGCAGCTTAGTCGGGGGGATCGTATCCCGAACTAATGAAAAACTGTTTTTT	CASSLVGGIVSRTNEKLFF
NA	TRBV5-1	14	TRBJ1-4	NA	TGCGCCAGCAGCTCCCCACACCATGGGGAAAAACTGTTTTTT	CASSSPHHGEKLFF
NA	TRBV4-1	15	TRBJ2-1	TRBD2	TGCGCCAGCAGCCTGACTAGCGGGGAATACAATGAGCAGTTCTTC	CASSLTSGEYNEQFF
NA	TRBV10-3	21	TRBJ2-3	TRBD1	TGTGCCATCAGTGAGTCAGGGACAGGGTCTTTGTACGGCCTAATCACAGATACGCAGTATTTT	CAISESGTGSLYGLITDTQYF
few	TRBV21-1	13	TRBJ2-3	NA	TGTGCCAGCAGCAAAGCCCTTGGGGTTACGCAGTATTTT	CASSKALGVTQYF
NA	TRBV7-7	15	TRBJ2-5	NA	TGTGCTAGCAGTCGGGGCCGCCAGTACCAAGAGACCCAGTACTTC	CASSRGRQYQETQYF
NA	TRBV19	13	TRBJ1-1	NA	TGTGCCAGTAGTTCCCGATTGAACACTGAAGCTTTCTTT	CASSSRLNTEAFF
NA	TRBV2	13	TRBJ2-7	NA	TGTGCCAGCATGAGGGACCGAGCCTACGAGCAGTACTTC	CASMRDRAYEQYF
NA	TRBV2	11	TRBJ1-2	NA	TGTGCCAGCAGTGAACAGGCCGGCTACACCTTC	CASSEQAGYTF
once	TRBV7-3	13	TRBJ2-5	NA	TGTGCCAGCAGCTTAACTTGGAAGGAGACCCAGTACTTC	CASSLTWKETQYF
NA	TRBV4-1	15	TRBJ1-1	NA	TGCGCCAGCAGCCGGGGGATTGTGAGTAGCACTGAAGCTTTCTTT	CASSRGIVSSTEAFF
NA	TRBV9	15	TRBJ2-7	TRBD1	TGTGCCAGCAGCGGGGGACAGGGGGATTTCTACGAGCAGTACTTC	CASSGGQGDFYEQYF
NA	TRBV28	16	TRBJ1-2	TRBD1	TGTGCCAGCAGTTCCGAGCCGACAGGGGTGGGGAACGGCTACACCTTC	CASSSEPTGVGNGYTF
NA	TRBV19	15	TRBJ2-5	NA	TGTGCCAGTAGGGACTTAACCGGCTCCCAAGAGACCCAGTACTTC	CASRDLTGSQETQYF
NA	TRBV24-1	12	TRBJ2-3	NA	TGTGCCACCAGTGATTTACGTGATACGCAGTATTTT	CATSDLRDTQYF
NA	TRBV2	14	TRBJ1-1	NA	TGTGCCAGCAGTGCCAGGGTGGGGCTCACTGAAGCTTTCTTT	CASSARVGLTEAFF
NA	TRBV5-1	17	TRBJ1-3	NA	TGCGCCAGCAGCTATAACTTGGGGGCTGAAGGAGGAAACACCATATATTTT	CASSYNLGAEGGNTIYF
few	TRBV3-1/TRBV3-2	15	TRBJ2-6	NA	TGTGCCAGCAGCCGCCTCGACGCCGGGGCCAACGTCCTGACTTTC	CASSRLDAGANVLTF
many	TRBV7-2	16	TRBJ2-7	NA	TGTGCCAGCAGCAATATCTATAGGGACACCTCCTACGAGCAGTACTTC	CASSNIYRDTSYEQYF
once	TRBV18	16	TRBJ2-3	TRBD2	TGTGCCAGCTCACCCATAGCGGGGGCCGCCCGGGATACGCAGTATTTT	CASSPIAGAARDTQYF
NA	TRBV30	13	TRBJ1-6	NA	TGTGCCTGGACCGGGCCCGATAATTCACCCCTCCACTTT	CAWTGPDNSPLHF
NA	TRBV29-1	14	TRBJ2-1	NA	TGCAGCGTTTACGGACGAGGGGAAGTCGATGAGCAGTTCTTC	CSVYGRGEVDEQFF
NA	TRBV5-1	17	TRBJ2-5	NA	TGCGCCAGCAGCTCCTCGACCGGGGGGACAGCTAGTAGAACCCAGTACTTC	CASSSSTGGTASRTQYF
NA	TRBV5-5	12	TRBJ1-2	NA	TGTGCCAGCAGCTTGGGTTCCCATGGCTACACCTTC	CASSLGSHGYTF
NA	TRBV19	14	TRBJ1-6	NA	TGTGCCAGTAATTCCGCGTCAGTCAAATCACCCCTCCACTTT	CASNSASVKSPLHF
NA	TRBV21-1	15	TRBJ1-5	NA	TGTGCCAGCAGCAACCCGACAGGGGAGCATCAGCCCCAGCATTTT	CASSNPTGEHQPQHF
few	TRBV2	14	TRBJ1-6	NA	TGTGCCAGCAGTGAACGGCGGATTAATTCACCCCTCCACTTT	CASSERRINSPLHF
NA	TRBV2	17	TRBJ2-1	TRBD2	TGTGCCAGCAGGAGAGGACTAGTCGAGTGGGGCGACAATGAGCAGTTCTTC	CASRRGLVEWGDNEQFF
NA	TRBV2	14	TRBJ1-3	NA	TGTGCCAGCAGGGGGGACCGAAGAGGAAACACCATATATTTT	CASRGDRRGNTIYF
NA	TRBV5-1	16	TRBJ2-7	NA	TGCGCCAGCAGCTTGGGGGGCCGGGTGGGGGCCTACGAGCAGTACTTC	CASSLGGRVGAYEQYF
NA	TRBV6-1	17	TRBJ1-2	NA	TGTGCCAGCAGTGAAAGACGCCCTTCAGTCGATAACTATGGCTACACCTTC	CASSERRPSVDNYGYTF
NA	TRBV19	11	TRBJ2-3	NA	TGTGCCTCCGGTTTCGGGGATACGCAGTATTTT	CASGFGDTQYF
NA	TRBV10-1	13	TRBJ1-1	NA	TGCGCCAGCAGTGATGCGGAGAACACTGAAGCTTTCTTT	CASSDAENTEAFF
once	TRBV28	15	TRBJ2-1	NA	TGTGCCAGCAGTTTATTGGGGGGGCAGAACAATGAGCAGTTCTTC	CASSLLGGQNNEQFF
NA	TRBV6-1	16	TRBJ1-3	NA	TGTGCCAGCAGTGAAGGTGCGGGGGAGACTGGAAACACCATATATTTT	CASSEGAGETGNTIYF
NA	TRBV10-1	16	TRBJ2-5	NA	TGCGCCAGCCAATCTACCCACATACAGGGAAAAGAGACCCAGTACTTC	CASQSTHIQGKETQYF
once	TRBV5-4	16	TRBJ2-5	NA	TGTGCCAGCAGCTTGTGGCTGGATGGGAACCGGGAGACCCAGTACTTC	CASSLWLDGNRETQYF
NA	TRBV6-5	14	TRBJ1-2	NA	TGTGCCAGCAGTCGGACGGGATTGGGCTATGGCTACACCTTC	CASSRTGLGYGYTF
NA	TRBV7-2	16	TRBJ1-4	NA	TGTGCCAGCAGCTTCGGACACCTCGGGACTAATGAAAAACTGTTTTTT	CASSFGHLGTNEKLFF
NA	TRBV28	16	TRBJ2-7	TRBD2	TGTGCCAGCAGTTCCCGTCTAGCGGGGTCCTCCTACGAGCAGTACTTC	CASSSRLAGSSYEQYF
NA	TRBV19	13	TRBJ2-5	NA	TGTGCCAGTAGTATTCGGCGCCAAGAGACCCAGTACTTC	CASSIRRQETQYF
NA	TRBV6-1	15	TRBJ1-1	TRBD1	TGTGCCAGCAGTGAAGGAGGTCAGGGGGCAAGTGAAGCTTTCTTT	CASSEGGQGASEAFF
NA	TRBV30	10	TRBJ1-2	NA	TGTGCCTGTCGGGACAATGGCTACACCTTC	CACRDNGYTF
NA	TRBV11-2	16	TRBJ2-3	NA	TGTGCCAGCAGCTTAGTCGGCGCGTCTAGCACAGATACGCAGTATTTT	CASSLVGASSTDTQYF
NA	TRBV5-1	16	TRBJ2-7	TRBD2	TGCGCCAGCAGCTCTCGCGGGGGGGCCCGGTTCTACGAGCAGTACTTC	CASSSRGGARFYEQYF
NA	TRBV6-2/TRBV6-3	14	TRBJ2-5	NA	TGTGCCAGCAGTTACTCGACTGGGGCTGAGACCCAGTACTTC	CASSYSTGAETQYF
NA	TRBV30	15	TRBJ1-4	NA	TGTGCCTGGAGGGTTAAGGGGGCAACTAATGAAAAACTGTTTTTT	CAWRVKGATNEKLFF
NA	TRBV2	14	TRBJ1-2	NA	TGTGCCAGCAGTGAGTCTCAGGGGATTTATGGCTACACCTTC	CASSESQGIYGYTF
NA	TRBV18	14	TRBJ1-4	NA	TGTGCCAGCTCACCCCAGGCGCACAATGAAAAACTGTTTTTT	CASSPQAHNEKLFF
NA	TRBV3-1/TRBV3-2	12	TRBJ2-7	TRBD2	TGTGCCAGCAGCCAAGCCGGGGGGGCCTCCTACTTC	CASSQAGGASYF
NA	TRBV11-2	14	TRBJ2-1	TRBD2	TGTGCCAGCAGTTTAGCGGGGCCACACAATGAGCAGTTCTTC	CASSLAGPHNEQFF